This entry features one TCR beta chain sequence. The sample comes from a study of blood T cell repertoires in COVID-19. Under the authors' procedure: Counts of nucleated cells, estimated from reference gene primer amplification, were obtained. Assay used: immunoSEQ multiplex PCR; TCRdb lists only in-frame clones, some missing. Clone size and the V and J calls come from that table; the DNA yielded D and trimming. This table holds about 150,000 clones, roughly 76% found once. Germline V lookup: CDR1 MDHEN, CDR2 SYDVKM. With 1 base removed from V and 0 bases from J, the gap between germline ends came to 7 bases. This CDR3 spans 16 amino acids.

Sequenced input: peripheral blood. This chain joins TRBV28 and TRBJ1-6; D uncertain. The receptor's source is a human donor with acute or convalescent COVID-19. The donor label of this sample is uncertain. The chain's CDR3 is CASSLLRSSYNSPLHF. The CDR3 nucleotides read TGTGCCAGCAGTTTATTGAGGAGCTCCTATAATTCACCCCTCCACTTT.